These T cell receptor beta chains were read from a single sample in a study of vaccination and CD4 T cells after COVID-19. No antigen is known for these receptors. A single record per CDR3 protein comes from TCRdb applying MiXCR to the PCR reads. The sample has some 25,000 distinct CDR3 sequences, 25% to 35% seen once. The sample here was CD4+ T cells from blood, cultured in vitro, taken about 7 months after SARS-CoV-2 vaccination. These receptors all stem from a human donor who had recovered from COVID-19. Each CDR3 is given with its conserved first and last residue. The D gene is left open where the match is weak. Size is omitted from some rows. Given values are once, few, many or a class for expanded clones.

DNA | CDR3 | V | size | D | J
TGTGCCAGCAGCTTAAGGGGACAGGTCGATCAGCCCCAGCATTTT | CASSLRGQVDQPQHF | TRBV11-2 | - | TRBD1 | TRBJ1-5
TGCAGCGTCGGGGGGAGTCCCTACAATGAGCAGTTCTTC | CSVGGSPYNEQFF | TRBV29-1 | few | TRBD2 | TRBJ2-1
TGCAGTGCAGCGGGCAGCTATAATTCACCCCTCCACTTT | CSAAGSYNSPLHF | TRBV20-1 | few | - | TRBJ1-6
TGTGCCACGGGGCCTAGACGGTCCGGGAATGAGCAGTTCTTC | CATGPRRSGNEQFF | TRBV7-8 | - | - | TRBJ2-1
TGTGCCAGCAGCTACCCTTTCGGGCAGGGGAACTATGGCTACACCTTC | CASSYPFGQGNYGYTF | TRBV7-9 | - | - | TRBJ1-2
TGCAGTGCTATACCCAAAGAGACCCAGTACTTC | CSAIPKETQYF | TRBV20-1 | medium-sized | - | TRBJ2-5
TGTGCCAGCAGCTTAGTGGGGGGGGCTAGCACAGATACGCAGTATTTT | CASSLVGGASTDTQYF | TRBV7-8 | - | - | TRBJ2-3
TGTGCCAGCAGCCGTACCGACCACACAGATACGCAGTATTTT | CASSRTDHTDTQYF | TRBV6-2/TRBV6-3 | - | - | TRBJ2-3
TGTGCCAGCAGTCTCTTAGGGACTAGCGGGAGTGATGAGCAGTTCTTC | CASSLLGTSGSDEQFF | TRBV6-1 | - | TRBD2 | TRBJ2-1
TGTGCCAGCAGCTTAGGGCCTGGCAATGAGCAGTTCTTC | CASSLGPGNEQFF | TRBV7-6 | few | - | TRBJ2-1
TGTGCCAGTAGTATAGACACGGGCAATCAGCCCCAGCATTTT | CASSIDTGNQPQHF | TRBV19 | - | - | TRBJ1-5
TGCAGCGGACAGACCGATGGAGAGACCCAGTACTTC | CSGQTDGETQYF | TRBV29-1 | few | - | TRBJ2-5
TGTGCCAGCAGCTTCCCGAGGTCCGGGGAGCTGTTTTTT | CASSFPRSGELFF | TRBV7-9 | few | - | TRBJ2-2
TGTGCCAGTAGTCCCCTCGGGGACAGGGGTACCTACGAGCAGTACTTC | CASSPLGDRGTYEQYF | TRBV19 | few | TRBD1 | TRBJ2-7
TGCAGTGCTAGCCCCTTTCCCCCTACTAGCGGCCGAACAGGGGGCGGGGAGCTGTTTTTT | CSASPFPPTSGRTGGGELFF | TRBV20-1 | once | - | TRBJ2-2
TGTGCCAGCAGTTACAGGGCTTCCGGGGAGCTGTTTTTT | CASSYRASGELFF | TRBV6-5 | few | - | TRBJ2-2
TGTGCCAGCAGCCGACAGGGATCAGGTTCACCCCTCCACTTT | CASSRQGSGSPLHF | TRBV7-3 | few | TRBD1 | TRBJ1-6
TGTGCCAGCAGCACGGGCGGGAGTTGGACTGAAGCTTTCTTT | CASSTGGSWTEAFF | TRBV7-9 | few | - | TRBJ1-1
TGTGCCACCCAAGAGGAGGGATACGAGCAGTACTTC | CATQEEGYEQYF | TRBV24-1 | few | - | TRBJ2-7
TGTGCCAGCAGTTACAGGGACTACGAGCAGTACTTC | CASSYRDYEQYF | TRBV6-5 | few | - | TRBJ2-7
TGCAGTGCTAGAACCACGGGTACAGATACGCAGTATTTT | CSARTTGTDTQYF | TRBV20-1 | - | - | TRBJ2-3
TGTGCCAGCAGCTTAGCGCACAGCTACACCGGGGAGCTGTTTTTT | CASSLAHSYTGELFF | TRBV7-2 | - | - | TRBJ2-2
TGTGCCAGCAGCCCGTACCGGGACAGGGGCACTGAAGCTTTCTTT | CASSPYRDRGTEAFF | TRBV7-9 | few | TRBD1 | TRBJ1-1
TGTGCCACCAGCATTGAACAGGGGGCCTCCTACGAGCAGTACTTC | CATSIEQGASYEQYF | TRBV15 | few | TRBD1 | TRBJ2-7
TGTGCCAGCAGTTTTCAGGGATTCACTGAAGCTTTCTTT | CASSFQGFTEAFF | TRBV27 | - | - | TRBJ1-1
TGTGCCAGCAGTCGCGGAGGCGGGTATGGCTACACCTTC | CASSRGGGYGYTF | TRBV2 | few | - | TRBJ1-2
TGCAGTGCTAGGGGCCATGGTGGGGAAGCCAAAAACATTCAGTACTTC | CSARGHGGEAKNIQYF | TRBV20-1 | - | - | TRBJ2-4
TGTGCCAGCAGTTGGCGGGAGAGCAAAGATACGCAGTATTTT | CASSWRESKDTQYF | TRBV6-5 | medium-sized | TRBD2 | TRBJ2-3
TGTGCCAGCAGCCGAGGACTAGCCTCCAACTCCTACGAGCAGTACTTC | CASSRGLASNSYEQYF | TRBV11-1 | few | TRBD2 | TRBJ2-7
TGTGCCAGCAGCTTGAGGGCGGGGTGGGGCTACGAGCAGTACTTC | CASSLRAGWGYEQYF | TRBV5-6 | - | - | TRBJ2-7
TGCAGTGCTAGGTCGGACAGGGGGCGATCAGATACGCAGTATTTT | CSARSDRGRSDTQYF | TRBV20-1 | medium-sized | TRBD1 | TRBJ2-3
TGTGCCAGCAGCTTGGCGATAGCGGGAGCCGTCGAGCAGTACTTC | CASSLAIAGAVEQYF | TRBV5-4 | - | TRBD2 | TRBJ2-7
TGTGCCAGCAGCTTAGCGCGGGAGACTTACAATGAGCAGTTCTTC | CASSLARETYNEQFF | TRBV7-2 | - | TRBD2 | TRBJ2-1
TGCAGTGCTAGAGGGGGAAACACTGAAGCTTTCTTT | CSARGGNTEAFF | TRBV20-1 | few | - | TRBJ1-1
TGCGCCAGCAGTCCTTATCCGGGACAGGGCTACGAGCAGTACTTC | CASSPYPGQGYEQYF | TRBV5-1 | few | TRBD1 | TRBJ2-7
TGCGCCAGCAGTGATACCGGGACTAGCGGTTACAATGAGCAGTTCTTC | CASSDTGTSGYNEQFF | TRBV10-1 | - | TRBD2 | TRBJ2-1
TGTGCCACCAGCGGAGGACAGGAGTTCGACGAGCAGTACTTC | CATSGGQEFDEQYF | TRBV15 | - | TRBD1 | TRBJ2-7
TGTGCCAGCAGGGCCGGGGGCGAGAACGAGCAGTACTTC | CASRAGGENEQYF | TRBV28 | - | - | TRBJ2-7
TGTGCCAGCAGTTTAAGTTTGGGGACGGGGTCAGCCCTCCACTTT | CASSLSLGTGSALHF | TRBV28 | - | - | TRBJ1-6
TGCAGTGCTAGGAATTTAGCGGGAGTGGTAGAGACCCAGTACTTC | CSARNLAGVVETQYF | TRBV20-1 | - | TRBD2 | TRBJ2-5
TGTGCCAGCAGCTCCGGACTAGCGGGAGTCACCGGGGAGCTGTTTTTT | CASSSGLAGVTGELFF | TRBV7-9 | - | TRBD2 | TRBJ2-2
TGTGCCACCAGTGAAAGTCAGGAGTATCGGCCCCAGCATTTT | CATSESQEYRPQHF | TRBV24-1 | - | - | TRBJ1-5
TGCAGTGCTCCCGAATACGCGGATTACACTGAAGCTTTCTTT | CSAPEYADYTEAFF | TRBV20-1 | few | - | TRBJ1-1
TGTGCCAGCTCACCACCAGGAGAGACCCAGTACTTC | CASSPPGETQYF | TRBV18 | - | - | TRBJ2-5
TGCGCCAGCAGCCAATGGGCGGCGCAGAACACTGAAGCTTTCTTT | CASSQWAAQNTEAFF | TRBV4-1 | - | - | TRBJ1-1
TGTGCCAGCAGTGAAACTAGCGGGGCCTACAATGAGCAGTTCTTC | CASSETSGAYNEQFF | TRBV6-1 | - | TRBD2 | TRBJ2-1